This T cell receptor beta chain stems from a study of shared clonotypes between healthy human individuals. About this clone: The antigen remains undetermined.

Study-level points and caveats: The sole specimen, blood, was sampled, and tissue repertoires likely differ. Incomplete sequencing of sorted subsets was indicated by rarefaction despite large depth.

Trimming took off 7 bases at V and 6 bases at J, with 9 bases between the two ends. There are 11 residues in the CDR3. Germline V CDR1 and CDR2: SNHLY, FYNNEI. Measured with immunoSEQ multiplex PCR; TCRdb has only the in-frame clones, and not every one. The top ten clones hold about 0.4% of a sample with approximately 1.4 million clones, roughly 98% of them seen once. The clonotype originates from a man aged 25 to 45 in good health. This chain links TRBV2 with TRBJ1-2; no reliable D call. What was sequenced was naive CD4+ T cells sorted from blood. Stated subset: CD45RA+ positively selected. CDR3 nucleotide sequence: TGTGCCAGCATACTCGCTAATGGCTACACCTTC. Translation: CASILANGYTF. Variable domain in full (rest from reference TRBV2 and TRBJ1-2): EPEVTQTPSHQVTQMGQEVILRCVPISNHLYFYWYRQILGQKVEFLVSFYNNEISEKSEIFDDQFSVERPDGSNFTLKIRSTKLEDSAMYFCASILANGYTFGSGTRLTVV.